This T cell receptor beta chain stems from a study of human T cells and chemical hapten exposure. Overall study: There were per-sample TCR yield variations, arising mainly from small pooled library volume differences.

The library put unique molecular identifiers onto individual cDNA molecules. Authors' processing steps: Between about 20,000 and 750,000 TCRs appeared in each sample, and the median stood at around 92,000. TCRdb called the 5' RACE reads again in MiXCR, with one record for every CDR3 protein. TCRdb's processing, not the study's, gives the V and J calls here. The sample includes about 80,000 distinct CDR3 sequences, roughly 8.4% of them seen just once. Total RNA was extracted from unfractionated whole blood. Broader study findings: TCRs whose frequency exceeded 1 in 1000 remained the same following DPC sensitization.

This clonotype was seen many times. The antigen is unknown. Trimming removed 5 bases at V and 2 bases at J, with 16 bases between. This CDR3 comprises 15 residues. The germline CDR1 and CDR2 sequences are SNHLY and FYNNEI. The origin of this receptor is a male donor in good health. The chain recombines TRBV2 with TRBJ2-7, with D perhaps being TRBD1 or TRBD2 (5 bases each). The CDR3 region has the DNA TGTGCCAGCAGTAACCCCGGGACGACAACCTACGAGCAGTACTTC. This gives the protein CASSNPGTTTYEQYF.